The 17 T cell receptor beta chains below come from one sample, sequenced in a study of blood T cell repertoires in COVID-19. Profiling relied on immunoSEQ multiplex PCR, and the TCRdb table lists in-frame clones only, not all of them. Of about 170,000 clones listed, around 79% are singletons. The sequencing input was PBMCs or T cells enriched from blood (not recorded which). Receptors originate from a woman in her seventies in a cohort exposed to, infected with or recovered from COVID-19 (not recorded which).

The chain uses TRBV27 and TRBJ1-5, with 8 bases lining up with TRBD1. Germline V gives CDR1 MNHEY, CDR2 SMNVEV (reference sequence). Trimming took 5 bases from V and 10 from J; bases not matched to a gene: 10. The CDR3 totals 14 residues. CDR3 coding DNA: TGTGCCAGCAGTCTCTGGACAGGGCACAAACCCCAGCATTTT. Translation: CASSLWTGHKPQHF.

V and J are TRBV27 and TRBJ2-1; D is ambiguous. CDR1 and CDR2 from the germline V gene are MNHEY and SMNVEV (reference sequence). Trimming removed 3 bases from V and 3 bases from J, with 12 bases in between. This CDR3 contains 15 residues. The CDR3 DNA reads TGTGCCAGCAGTTTCTTCGCTAGTAGCTACAATGAGCAGTTCTTC. Translation: CASSFFASSYNEQFF.

The CDR3 sequence: CASSIRQGSTDTQYF. The CDR3 DNA follows: TGTGCCAGCAGCATTCGACAGGGTAGCACAGATACGCAGTATTTT. The V and J genes are TRBV9 and TRBJ2-3; TRBD1 matches 7 bases. CDR1 is SGDLS and CDR2 is YYNGEE in the germline V gene. The CDR3 is 15 residues long. V shed 4 bases, J shed 0 bases, and the junction held 5 bases outside the gene matches. Supplemented by reference TRBV9 and TRBJ2-3, the full variable domain reads DSGVTQTPKHLITATGQRVTLRCSPRSGDLSVYWYQQSLDQGLQFLIQYYNGEERAKGNILERFSAQQFPDLHSELNLSSLELGDSALYFCASSIRQGSTDTQYFGPGTRLTVL.

This sequence joins TRBV5-1 and TRBJ1-2, with D maybe TRBD1 (5 bases). Germline-derived CDR1 and CDR2 are SGHRS and YFSETQ. This CDR3 contains 15 residues. Trimming took 0 bases from V and 1 from J, leaving 10 bases between them. The CDR3 nucleotides are TGCGCCAGCAGCTTGGGACAGCCAAGTAACTATGGCTACACCTTC. This gives the protein CASSLGQPSNYGYTF.

This chain joins TRBV7-9 and TRBJ1-2; TRBD1 aligns across 7 bases. The CDR3 is 17 residues long. J gave up 3 bases and V 1 base, and 11 bases lay outside the gene matches. Germline CDR1 SEHNR, CDR2 FQNEAQ (reference sequence). CDR3 bases: TGTGCCAGCAGCTTAGGCCTGACAGGGAAGGGCCACTATGGCTACACCTTC. Its protein product is CASSLGLTGKGHYGYTF. The full variable domain, rest sourced from reference TRBV7-9 and TRBJ1-2, is DTGVSQNPRHKITKRGQNVTFRCDPISEHNRLYWYRQTLGQGPEFLTYFQNEAQLEKSRLLSDRFSAERPKGSFSTLEIQRTEQGDSAMYLCASSLGLTGKGHYGYTFGSGTRLTVV.

This chain connects TRBV7-8 to TRBJ2-7, with TRBD2 matching 9 bases. V was pared by 3 bases and J by 11 bases, with 8 bases of the junction left unmatched. This CDR3 is built from 13 residues. Germline-derived CDR1 and CDR2 are SGHVS and FQNEAQ. CDR3 in amino acids: CASSFVTSGFKYF. The CDR3 nucleotides are TGTGCCAGCAGCTTCGTGACTAGCGGTTTTAAGTACTTC.

This chain links TRBV3-1 (or the pseudogene TRBV3-2) with TRBJ2-1, with 8 nucleotides matching TRBD2. The junction had 10 bases not matched to a gene; V was cut back by 4 bases and J by 2 bases. The CDR3 runs 17 residues. Per germline, CDR1 LGHDT and CDR2 YNNKEL (reference sequence). The CDR3 spells CASSRPSSGRAYNEQFF. DNA for the CDR3: TGTGCCAGCAGCCGACCCTCGAGCGGGAGAGCCTACAATGAGCAGTTCTTC.

This clone is a singleton in its sample. J is TRBJ2-5 and V is TRBV5-1; 12 bases line up with TRBD2. The CDR3 is 15 amino acids. Germline V gives CDR1 SGHRS, CDR2 YFSETQ. The ends lost 1 base at V and 5 bases at J; junction bases unmatched: 3. The CDR3 spells CASSLTSGRYETQYF. Here the CDR3 DNA reads TGCGCCAGCAGCTTGACTAGCGGGAGGTACGAGACCCAGTACTTC.

This clone was seen once. This chain connects TRBV28 to TRBJ1-6, with D possibly being TRBD1 (6 bases). The length of the CDR3 is 16 residues. Trimming pared 5 bases from V and 7 bases from J, leaving 18 bases between. Germline V lookup: CDR1 MDHEN, CDR2 SYDVKM. CDR3 loop: CASSPWGPGNNSPLHF. In DNA, the CDR3 is TGTGCCAGCAGTCCCTGGGGGCCCGGTAACAATTCACCCCTCCACTTT.

The rearrangement uses TRBV2 and TRBJ2-2; tentatively, D is TRBD1 (6 bases). V dropped 5 bases and J dropped 5 bases, with 18 bases sitting between them. The CDR3 loop spans 16 amino acids. Germline V gene data show CDR1 as SNHLY and CDR2 as FYNNEI. The CDR3 is CASSQRGTTGTGELFF. The CDR3 bases are TGTGCCAGCAGTCAAAGGGGGACCACCGGAACCGGGGAGCTGTTTTTT.

The rearrangement uses TRBV4-3 and TRBJ1-3; 8 nucleotides agree with TRBD1. CDR3 size: 16 residues. Trimming took 3 bases from V and 3 from J; bases not matched to a gene: 7. Germline V gene sequence: CDR1 LGHNA, CDR2 YSLEER. The CDR3 bases are TGCGCCAGCAGCCAGAACCCAGGGGGCTTTGGAAACACCATATATTTT. It specifies CASSQNPGGFGNTIYF.

The chain uses TRBV6-5 and TRBJ2-1, with 8 positions matching TRBD2. This CDR3 is built from 15 residues. The germline gives CDR1 MNHEY, CDR2 SVGAGI. V lost 6 bases to trimming and J lost 6 bases; unmatched junction nucleotides: 10. The CDR3 is CASRPAGTRGNEQFF. The CDR3 DNA is TGTGCCAGCAGACCGGCCGGGACTAGAGGCAATGAGCAGTTCTTC.

Notes on this clone: Other nucleotide sequences in the sample specify the same CDR3. V is TRBV7-2 and J is TRBJ2-1, with 9 bases matching TRBD2. This CDR3 contains 14 residues. With V trimmed by 4 bases and J by 7 bases, 5 bases remained unmatched. The germline V gene encodes CDR1 SGHTA and CDR2 FQGNSA. The CDR3 DNA sequence: TGTGCCAGCAGCTCCGGGACTAGCCCGAATGAGCAGTTCTTC. Translating it yields CASSSGTSPNEQFF.

The count of this clone is one. The chain carries TRBV5-1 and TRBJ1-1, with D hard to call. With 5 bases removed from V and 1 base from J, the gap between germline ends came to 9 bases. The CDR3 spans 13 residues. Germline V CDR1 and CDR2: SGHRS, YFSETQ. The CDR3 is CASRLGRNTEAFF. CDR3 DNA: TGCGCCAGCAGATTAGGGAGGAACACTGAAGCTTTCTTT.

Here the CDR3 reads CASSLGPRTEAFF. CDR3 sequence (DNA): TGTGCCAGCAGTCTCGGCCCGCGGACTGAAGCTTTCTTT. J is TRBJ1-1 and V is TRBV12-3 or TRBV12-4; no firm D call. The V end lost 5 bases, the J end lost 5 bases, and 12 bases lay between the germline ends. The CDR3 runs to 13 residues.

J is TRBJ2-7 and V is TRBV9; 11 bases are a match to TRBD1. V trimming: 1 base; J trimming: 5 bases; junction bases outside the gene matches: 11. Looked up from germline, CDR1 is SGDLS and CDR2 is YYNGEE. The CDR3 runs 17 residues. The CDR3 DNA is TGTGCCAGCAGCGTATCCCTCGGACCGGGACAGGGGGACGAGCAGTACTTC. Protein product: CASSVSLGPGQGDEQYF.

There are a few counts of this clone. V is TRBV27 and J is TRBJ1-2; weak D call: TRBD1 (5 bases). CDR1 and CDR2 from the germline V gene are MNHEY and SMNVEV (reference sequence). The V end was cut by 3 bases, the J end by 6 bases, with 14 bases between. The CDR3 consists of 14 residues. CDR3 loop: CASSFARGGNGYTF. CDR3 sequence (DNA): TGTGCCAGCAGTTTCGCCCGGGGGGGGAATGGCTACACCTTC.